This record concerns one T cell receptor beta chain sequence. This receptor's antigen is unknown. Base-call qualities are not available, and no considerably larger clone is one nucleotide away. This sample stems from a study of blood T cell repertoires in COVID-19 (dated by TCRdb to the early 2020s). For the wider study: The collaborator samples originated in the United States, Italy and Spain and spanned the acute and convalescent phases of COVID-19. Samples were obtained from the ongoing ImmuneRACE study (first 160 participants) and from 1,200 or so subjects provided by 6 global collaborators. The prospective study material was composed of cDNA or gDNA derived from T cells, B-cell-depleted T cells, or PBMCs. A de-identified subject ID, COVID-19 status, age in years and sex were almost always included in the sample metadata. HLA class I and class II types, where available, came from metadata supplied by the sample provider rather than from assay-based typing. The repertoires were made available in a free public database intended to serve as a resource for research on the immune response to SARS-CoV-2. Deeply sampled blood TCRbeta repertoires from subjects exposed to, actively infected with, or recovered from COVID-19 were included in the dataset.

Results and caveats for the whole study, not just this receptor: The amount of clinical and demographic metadata varied by source and participant and was provided uncurated.

TCRbeta CDR3 regions were amplified from genomic DNA by means of the immunoSEQ Assay, a bias-controlled multiplex PCR. In the original analysis: The number of nucleated cells in each sample was estimated by amplification of reference gene primers within the assay. To quantify the absolute abundance of each unique TCRbeta CDR3 rearrangement, sequence reads were collapsed and filtered. For each sample, productive Simpson clonality was calculated as the square root of Simpson's diversity index over productive rearrangements. TCRdb took over this immuneACCESS table, retaining in-frame rearrangements with V and J assigned. Such tables are incomplete; in checked studies, under half of the missing clones stem from an unresolved V gene, and the remainder is unexplained. The DNA was the basis for D and trimming; V, J and clone size are from that table. The sample table holds 250,000 to 300,000 clones, of which 89% were seen once. The ten largest make up 1.5% to 2% of the sample.

Participants in the prospective study were enrolled through a virtual design, were aged about 18 to 100 years, and lived in roughly 25 United States geographic areas. In the prospective study, cohorts were assigned on the basis of participant-reported clinical history obtained from a screening survey and a study questionnaire. Recovered participants in ImmuneRACE Cohort 3 were defined as having two consecutive negative NP/OP PCR tests, clearance from a healthcare professional, or resolution of symptoms. Each participant in the prospective study had whole blood, serum and a nasopharyngeal or oropharyngeal swab collected by mobile phlebotomists. Prospective study participants could optionally give additional blood draws and questionnaires over an approximately 2-month period. Before DNA extraction, prospective study blood samples were shipped either frozen or at room temperature. The junction shows trimming of 0 bases on V and 0 bases on J, plus 10 bases between the germline ends. The CDR3 spans 16 residues, from the cysteine through the phenylalanine. Only CDR3 DNA remains: 48 bases, in frame from the first base. Looking up the germline V gene yields CDR1 SGHRS and CDR2 YFSETQ.

This TCR came from a woman in her thirties or forties who had recovered from COVID-19. The V and J genes are TRBV5-1 and TRBJ1-3, with the identity of the D gene unclear. The sample taken for sequencing was PBMCs or T cells enriched from blood (not recorded which). The bases read TGCGCCAGCAGCTTGGAAGGCGGATACTCTGGAAACACCATATATTTT. It translates to CASSLEGGYSGNTIYF.